This T cell receptor beta chain was retrieved from a study of vaccination and CD4 T cells after COVID-19. Looking at the study overall: Convalescent patients had positive nasal swab PCR results for SARS-CoV-2. Disease was mild in several and severe in one.

The Oncomine TCR Beta short-read assay was applied to DNA of cultured CD4+ T cells. TCRdb reprocessed the PCR reads via MiXCR and lists one record per CDR3 protein. The sample lists approximately 15,000 distinct CDR3 sequences, roughly 25% occurring once. In germline, CDR1 is MNHEY, CDR2 SVGAGI. Deletions cut 4 bases from V and 1 base from J, with 10 bases between. The CDR3 is 14 residues long. This clonotype was counted only a few times. What it binds is not known. Treatment defined: roughly 10-day PBMC culture with coronavirus spike peptide pools or control peptides (ViraFEST assay). Before TCRs were sequenced, ViraFEST expanded antigen-specific T cells with peptide pools.

This clonotype was sampled from a human donor with COVID-19. The V call is TRBV6-5, the J call TRBJ1-1; a weak D match, TRBD1 (5 bases). The specimen was cultured CD4+ T cells from blood. The CDR3 nucleotides are TGTGCCAGCAGTTCCCCAACAGGGAACACTGAAGCTTTCTTT. Translation gives CASSSPTGNTEAFF.